The next 25 T cell receptor beta chains were all read from a single sample in a study of shared clonotypes between healthy human individuals. The assay was immunoSEQ multiplex PCR, and TCRdb's table has in-frame clones only and misses some. Counted here are around 2.5 million clones, over 85% occurring once; the ten biggest clones make up approximately 0.36%. The sequencing input was naive CD4+ T cells from PBMCs. Subset denoted: CD45RA+ positively selected. The receptors stem from a man between 18 and 29 years old in good health. Some clones in this sample may be carry-over from other donors' samples.

This clone was seen once. The chain employs TRBV25-1 and TRBJ2-5; tentatively, D is TRBD1 or TRBD2 (6 bases each). The CDR3 covers 16 residues. The germline V and J ends were trimmed by 0 bases and 4 bases, with 15 bases remaining between them. From germline, CDR1 is MGHDK and CDR2 SYGVNS. CDR3 region: CASSEYYGGPLETQYF. The CDR3 nucleotides read TGTGCCAGCAGTGAATATTATGGGGGGCCGTTAGAGACCCAGTACTTC.

The rearrangement links TRBV6-5 to TRBJ1-3, with unresolved D. CDR3 length: 14 residues. Per the germline V gene, CDR1 is MNHEY and CDR2 is SVGAGI. Trimming took off 5 bases at V and 2 bases at J, with 10 bases between the two ends. CDR3 region: CASSAFPTGNTIYF. The CDR3 DNA reads TGTGCCAGCAGTGCCTTCCCCACTGGAAACACCATATATTTT.

The genes are TRBV5-1 and TRBJ1-2, with D unclear. V was cut by 0 bases and J by 6 bases, with 15 bases left in between. Germline V gene lookup returns CDR1 SGHRS and CDR2 YFSETQ. This CDR3 spans 15 amino acids. This CDR3 reads CASSLAADVWDGYTF. CDR3 in DNA: TGCGCCAGCAGCTTGGCCGCGGACGTTTGGGATGGCTACACCTTC.

The chain recombines TRBV28 with TRBJ2-1, with 12 bases matching TRBD2. The germline gives CDR1 MDHEN, CDR2 SYDVKM. CDR3 size: 16 residues. After removal of 3 bases from V and 7 bases from J, the junction contained 7 bases not matched to a gene. CDR3 in amino acids: CASSLPSGRARNEQFF. The CDR3 DNA reads as TGTGCCAGCAGTTTGCCTAGCGGGAGGGCCCGGAATGAGCAGTTCTTC.

V and J are TRBV5-4 and TRBJ2-5; 7 bases fit TRBD2. The CDR3 runs 15 residues. Unmatched junction bases numbered 3, after V lost 0 bases and J lost 1 base. Germline CDR1 and CDR2: SGHNT and YYREEE (reference sequence). The CDR3 region is CASSLAAGSQETQYF. As DNA, the CDR3 is TGTGCCAGCAGCTTGGCAGCGGGATCCCAAGAGACCCAGTACTTC.

The chain couples TRBV6-5 to TRBJ2-1; D is undetermined. Germline V gives CDR1 MNHEY, CDR2 SVGAGI. There are 11 residues in the CDR3. V gave up 0 bases and J gave up 12 bases, with 6 bases separating them. CDR3 in amino acids: CASSYSNRQFF. The DNA of the CDR3 is TGTGCCAGCAGTTACTCGAATAGGCAGTTCTTC.

This clone was observed a single time. J is TRBJ2-2 and V is TRBV30; D is unclear. Trimming pared 2 bases from V and 1 base from J, leaving 5 bases between. The germline gives CDR1 GTSNPN, CDR2 SVGIG (reference sequence). This CDR3 has 13 residues. The chain's CDR3 is CAWSSRNTGELFF. CDR3 DNA: TGTGCCTGGAGTTCGCGGAACACCGGGGAGCTGTTTTTT.

The V and J genes are TRBV19 and TRBJ2-7; a weak D match, TRBD1 (7 bases). Per germline, CDR1 LNHDA and CDR2 SQIVND (reference sequence). Trimming cost V 3 bases and J 2 bases, with 14 bases left between them. The CDR3 has 15 residues. The CDR3 protein is CASSIGGTVTYEQYF. The CDR3 DNA sequence: TGTGCCAGTAGTATCGGCGGGACAGTAACCTACGAGCAGTACTTC.

This rearrangement joins TRBV11-2 to TRBJ1-3, with no clear D. The CDR3 length is 15 residues. Per the germline V gene, CDR1 is SGHAT and CDR2 is FQNNGV. With 5 bases removed from V and 4 bases from J, the gap between germline ends came to 15 bases. The CDR3 spells CASSQAMGRGNTIYF. Here the CDR3 DNA reads TGTGCCAGCAGCCAGGCAATGGGCAGAGGAAACACCATATATTTT.

This sequence joins TRBV5-1 and TRBJ2-7; 8 nucleotides line up with TRBD1. CDR1 is SGHRS and CDR2 is YFSETQ in the germline V gene. This CDR3 is built from 14 residues. The V gene end was trimmed by 4 bases and the J gene end by 6 bases; junction bases not matched to a gene: 9. The DNA for the CDR3 is TGCGCCAGCAGCGAAACAGGGGGGTCTACCGAGCAGTACTTC. Its translation is CASSETGGSTEQYF.

The chain carries TRBV2 and TRBJ2-2; 8 bases agree with TRBD1. Germline CDR1 is SNHLY and CDR2 is FYNNEI. The junction had 3 bases not matched to a gene; V was cut back by 4 bases and J by 8 bases. This CDR3 is built from 13 residues. The CDR3 nucleotides read TGTGCCAGCAGTGGACAGGGGCCGGGGGAGCTGTTTTTT. Protein product: CASSGQGPGELFF.

The chain uses TRBV7-2 and TRBJ2-7; 10 nucleotides agree with TRBD2. The CDR3 totals 13 residues. Germline CDR1 reads SGHTA; CDR2 reads FQGNSA. Germline trimming cut 6 bases from V and 2 bases from J; bases unmatched to any gene: 1. Here the CDR3 DNA reads TGTGCCAGCAGGCTAGCGGGAGCCTACGAGCAGTACTTC. This encodes CASRLAGAYEQYF.

The V call is TRBV7-9, the J call TRBJ1-5; possibly TRBD1 for D (6 bases). V was shortened by 5 bases and J by 6 bases, with 11 bases between the two germline ends. Germline CDR1 and CDR2: SEHNR and FQNEAQ (reference sequence). The CDR3 spans 13 residues. The CDR3 region is CASSPETGQPQHF. In DNA form, the CDR3 reads TGTGCCAGCAGCCCAGAGACAGGTCAGCCCCAGCATTTT. The variable domain in full, completed from reference TRBV7-9 and TRBJ1-5, reads DTGVSQNPRHKITKRGQNVTFRCDPISEHNRLYWYRQTLGQGPEFLTYFQNEAQLEKSRLLSDRFSAERPKGSFSTLEIQRTEQGDSAMYLCASSPETGQPQHFGDGTRLSIL.

This clone was found once. This sequence joins TRBV4-3 and TRBJ1-2, with D perhaps TRBD1 (5 bases). Trimming shortened V by 4 bases and J by 2 bases, and 17 bases separated the two germline ends. This CDR3 comprises 16 residues. The germline gives CDR1 LGHNA, CDR2 YSLEER. The CDR3 spells CASSRAYRQANYGYTF. The CDR3 nucleotides read TGCGCCAGCAGCCGGGCTTACAGGCAGGCGAACTATGGCTACACCTTC.

V is TRBV28 and J is TRBJ1-1; 9 positions match TRBD1. Germline V gives CDR1 MDHEN, CDR2 SYDVKM. CDR3 length: 15 amino acids. V dropped 2 bases and J dropped 12; count of bases not matched to a gene: 13. The CDR3 spells CASSLPTGGASISFF. The CDR3 bases are TGTGCCAGCAGTTTACCCACAGGGGGCGCTTCTATATCTTTCTTT.

This chain links TRBV9 with TRBJ2-7, with D maybe TRBD2 (6 bases). This CDR3 is 14 amino acids long. The V end lost 4 bases, the J end lost 7 bases, and 18 bases lay between the germline ends. Germline CDR1 SGDLS, CDR2 YYNGEE. The CDR3, as DNA: TGTGCCAGCAGCCCCGGTTCCCTCCGGGGGGAGCAGTACTTC. Amino acids: CASSPGSLRGEQYF. Looking up the rest from reference TRBV9 and TRBJ2-7 gives the full variable domain: DSGVTQTPKHLITATGQRVTLRCSPRSGDLSVYWYQQSLDQGLQFLIQYYNGEERAKGNILERFSAQQFPDLHSELNLSSLELGDSALYFCASSPGSLRGEQYFGPGTRLTVT.

The genes are TRBV5-4 and TRBJ2-1, with 8 bases lining up with TRBD2. The V gene's germline CDR1 is SGHNT and CDR2 YYREEE (reference sequence). CDR3 length: 15 amino acids. With 1 base clipped from V and 6 bases from J, the junction kept 6 bases outside the gene matches. This chain's CDR3 is CASSLSSGRGNEQFF. In nucleotides, the CDR3 is TGTGCCAGCAGCTTGTCAAGCGGGAGAGGCAATGAGCAGTTCTTC.

The genes are TRBV7-9 and TRBJ1-4, with D maybe TRBD1 (6 bases). Trimming left V 2 bases short and J 7 bases short, with 17 bases between. The CDR3 runs to 16 residues. Germline lookup yields CDR1 SEHNR and CDR2 FQNEAQ (reference sequence). The CDR3 region has the DNA TGTGCCAGCAGCTTAAGAGTCGCAGGGGATGGTGAAAAACTGTTTTTT. Its translation: CASSLRVAGDGEKLFF.

The chain uses TRBV19 and TRBJ2-6, with D possibly TRBD2 on 6 matching bases. Germline CDR1 reads LNHDA; CDR2 reads SQIVND (reference sequence). Trimming cost V 3 bases and J 3 bases, with 21 bases left between them. CDR3 size: 19 residues. The CDR3 nucleotides are TGTGCCAGTAGTATTCTCGGCGGGGTGGATAATGGTGGGGCCAACGTCCTGACTTTC. It specifies CASSILGGVDNGGANVLTF.

The chain carries TRBV19 and TRBJ2-2; no firm D call. The CDR3 contains 16 residues. V lost 0 bases and J lost 6, with 14 bases in between. Germline V gives CDR1 LNHDA, CDR2 SQIVND (reference sequence). The CDR3 coding sequence is TGTGCCAGTAGTATAGAGGCCCTCCCGGCCCCCGGGGAGCTGTTTTTT. It is translated as CASSIEALPAPGELFF.

The rearrangement joins TRBV5-4 to TRBJ2-7; TRBD2 might be the D (5 bases). The CDR3 covers 17 residues. Looked up from germline, CDR1 is SGHNT and CDR2 is YYREEE (reference sequence). The germline V and J ends were trimmed by 3 bases and 2 bases, with 21 bases remaining between them. The CDR3 region has the DNA TGTGCCAGCAGCTCCAAAGGGCTTACAGACTATCCCTACGAGCAGTACTTC. Translating it yields CASSSKGLTDYPYEQYF.

The CDR3 DNA is TGCGCCAGCAGCCTCAGTGGGCCTGGGGGGCAGTACTTC. Translation: CASSLSGPGGQYF. The V and J genes are TRBV5-1 and TRBJ2-7; D might be TRBD1 or TRBD2, each matching 5 bases. V lost 4 bases and J lost 9, with 17 bases in between. The CDR3 loop spans 13 amino acids. Germline V lookup: CDR1 SGHRS, CDR2 YFSETQ. Drawing the rest from reference TRBV5-1 and TRBJ2-7, the complete variable domain is KAGVTQTPRYLIKTRGQQVTLSCSPISGHRSVSWYQQTPGQGLQFLFEYFSETQRNKGNFPGRFSGRQFSNSRSEMNVSTLELGDSALYLCASSLSGPGGQYFGPGTRLTVT.

The rearrangement joins TRBV25-1 to TRBJ2-2; 7 bases fit TRBD2. Germline-derived CDR1 and CDR2 are MGHDK and SYGVNS. V shed 1 base, J shed 1 base, and the junction held 0 bases outside the gene matches. CDR3 length equals 15 residues. The CDR3 DNA sequence: TGTGCCAGCAGTGAATCTAGCGGGAACACCGGGGAGCTGTTTTTT. Amino acid sequence: CASSESSGNTGELFF.

The rearrangement links TRBV7-6 to TRBJ2-1, with D possibly being TRBD2 (6 bases). Germline V gives CDR1 SGHVS, CDR2 FNYEAQ. The CDR3 has 18 residues. The V gene lost 0 bases and the J gene lost 4 bases, with 19 bases spanning the gap. The CDR3 here is CASSLAPTRLGGYNEQFF. In DNA form, the CDR3 reads TGTGCCAGCAGCTTAGCGCCGACTAGGCTCGGCGGGTACAATGAGCAGTTCTTC. Based on the CDR3 plus reference TRBV7-6 and TRBJ2-1, the full variable domain is GAGVSQSPRYKVTKRGQDVALRCDPISGHVSLYWYRQALGQGPEFLTYFNYEAQQDKSGLPNDRFSAERPEGSISTLTIQRTEQRDSAMYRCASSLAPTRLGGYNEQFFGPGTRLTVL.

V is TRBV10-3 and J is TRBJ1-2; 10 bases are a match to TRBD1. This CDR3 comprises 14 residues. Germline CDR1 is ENHRY and CDR2 is SYGVKD. V gave up 7 bases and J gave up 2 bases; unmatched junction bases: 4. DNA for the CDR3: TGTGCCATCAACCGGGACAGGGGCAACTATGGCTACACCTTC. It specifies CAINRDRGNYGYTF.